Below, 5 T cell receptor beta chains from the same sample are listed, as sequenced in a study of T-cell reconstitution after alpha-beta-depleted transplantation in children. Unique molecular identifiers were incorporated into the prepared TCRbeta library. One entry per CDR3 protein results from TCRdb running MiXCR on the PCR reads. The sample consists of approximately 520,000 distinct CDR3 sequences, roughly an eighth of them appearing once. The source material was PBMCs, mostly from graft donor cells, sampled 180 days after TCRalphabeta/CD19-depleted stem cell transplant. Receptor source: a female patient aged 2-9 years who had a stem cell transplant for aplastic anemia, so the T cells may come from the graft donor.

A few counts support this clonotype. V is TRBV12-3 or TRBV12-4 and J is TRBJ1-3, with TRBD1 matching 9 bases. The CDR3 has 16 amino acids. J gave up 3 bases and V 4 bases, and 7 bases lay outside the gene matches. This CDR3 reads CASSSRRQGVGNTIYF. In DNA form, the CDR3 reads TGTGCCAGCAGTTCCAGACGACAGGGGGTTGGAAACACCATATATTTT.

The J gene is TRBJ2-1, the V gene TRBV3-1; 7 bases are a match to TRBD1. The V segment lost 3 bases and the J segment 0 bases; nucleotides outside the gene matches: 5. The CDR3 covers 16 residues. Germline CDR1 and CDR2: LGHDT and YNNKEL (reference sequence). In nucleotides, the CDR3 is TGTGCCAGCAGCCACGGGACAGAAGTCTCCTACAATGAGCAGTTCTTC. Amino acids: CASSHGTEVSYNEQFF.

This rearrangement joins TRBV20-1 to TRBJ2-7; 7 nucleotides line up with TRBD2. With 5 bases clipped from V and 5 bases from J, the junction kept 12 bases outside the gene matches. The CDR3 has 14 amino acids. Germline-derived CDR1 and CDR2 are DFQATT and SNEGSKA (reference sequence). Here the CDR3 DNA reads TGCAGTGCTGCTAGCCTAAGGGAGGGCAACGAGCAGTACTTC. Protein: CSAASLREGNEQYF.

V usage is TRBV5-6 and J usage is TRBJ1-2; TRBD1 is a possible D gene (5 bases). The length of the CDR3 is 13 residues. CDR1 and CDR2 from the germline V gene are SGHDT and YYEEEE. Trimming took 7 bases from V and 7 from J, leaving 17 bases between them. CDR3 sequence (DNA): TGTGCCAGCCTCTATCAGGGTTCCTTTGGCTACACCTTC. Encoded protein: CASLYQGSFGYTF.

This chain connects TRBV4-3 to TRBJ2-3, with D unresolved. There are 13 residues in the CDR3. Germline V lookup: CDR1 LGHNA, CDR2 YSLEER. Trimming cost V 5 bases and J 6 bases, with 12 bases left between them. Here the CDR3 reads CASSTAVGDTQYF. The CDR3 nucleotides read TGCGCCAGCAGCACAGCAGTCGGTGATACGCAGTATTTT.